This T cell receptor beta chain was profiled in a study of T cell responses to AZD1222 COVID-19 vaccine (TCRdb year 2021). General notes on the study: TCR sequencing was performed for some 250 trial participants, of whom some 200 were given two doses of AZD1222 and approximately 26 were given two doses of MenACWY control vaccine. Enrollment into the trials was organized by age into subgroups of 18-55, 56-69 and 70-plus years, and those subgroups contained about 150, 27 and 61 TCR-sequenced participants, respectively. What the work shows at the level of the full study, not this receptor alone: A significant rise in spike-specific TCR breadth and depth was observed after two AZD1222 doses relative to day 0 and relative to MenACWY recipients. The 56-69-year group was small, and its depth increase did not reach significance, likely because of low power. Reportedly, almost half of the unique spike-specific TCRs recognized epitopes lying outside the regions that are mutated in the B.1.351 and B.1.1.7 variants. Conclusions about previously exposed vaccinees are limited, since just five to seven AZD1222 recipients were seropositive for SARS-CoV-2 at baseline. The whole spike protein was spanned by vaccine-associated CD4 TCRs, and dominant responses were seen in regions 160-218 and 743-854. Because no day 14 peak-response samples were available, the repertoires could be characterized only after the peak T cell response. Most participants were white British and females outnumbered males, and the authors suggested that clonal diversity may have been underestimated.

Points on this clone: Its antigen is unknown. Within one base of it there is no much larger clone, and no base qualities were kept.

The CDR3 regions of human TCRbeta chains were analyzed by immunosequencing. In the source study's methods: Repertoire TCRs were checked for matches against a reference library of SARS-CoV-2-specific TCRs that had been generated using the MIRA antigen-specificity platform. Breadth was defined as the fraction of unique TCRs that were SARS-CoV-2-associated. Depth was defined as the fraction of total T cells that were SARS-CoV-2-associated. Using the MIRA data, each spike-specific TCR was assigned both to the spike region to which the TCR was reactive and to a CD4 or CD8 class. Log10-transformed breadth and depth values were compared by one-way ANOVA with Sidak's multiple comparisons tests. TCRdb stores this immuneACCESS table with in-frame sequences only. Part of the clones is absent; in the studies checked, under half of the shortfall reflects unresolved V genes, and no reason is known for the rest. That table furnishes V, J and clone size, whereas the DNA furnished D and trimming. This sample holds over 130,000 clones; around 92% were observed only once. The leading ten clones occupy about 3.8% of the sample.

The V end loses 3 bases and the J end loses 5 bases, and a stretch of 16 bases separates them. From the cysteine up to the phenylalanine, the CDR3 has a length of 15 residues. The retained sequence is limited to the CDR3, 45 bases, with the frame set at the first base. Taken from the germline V gene, the CDR1 and CDR2 loops are SGHDN and FVKESK. Read against the paper, the sample's time point label means: about 28 days (+/-7) after the second vaccine dose. AZD1222 recipients whose second dose came at about 4 weeks and those whose second dose came at about 12 weeks were combined into one group, since spike-specific TCR depth and breadth did not differ between the two schedules. Vaccinee samples were obtained from the UK trials COV001 and COV002, which included a single-blind randomized controlled phase 2/3 trial of AZD1222 (ChAdOx1 nCoV-19) in healthy adults. For TCRbeta chain sequencing, PBMC samples from trial participants were taken at day 0 and at day 28 after the second dose.

This sequence was found in an adult who received the AZD1222 COVID-19 vaccine. The V and J genes are TRBV14 and TRBJ1-1, and the D gene may be TRBD1, 6 bases matching. Here the sequenced sample was peripheral blood, taken 28 days after the second AZD1222 dose. In nucleotide form, the sequence is TGTGCCAGCAGCCAGGCAGGGGCTACAGGGACTGAAGCTTTCTTT. It translates as CASSQAGATGTEAFF. Supplemented by the reference TRBV14 and TRBJ1-1 proteins around the CDR3, the complete variable domain is EAGVTQFPSHSVIEKGQTVTLRCDPISGHDNLYWYRRVMGKEIKFLLHFVKESKQDESGMPNNRFLAERTGGTYSTLKVQPAELEDSGVYFCASSQAGATGTEAFFGQGTRLTVV.